The 21 T cell receptor beta chains reported below all come from one sample, sequenced in a study of T cell repertoires in cytomegalovirus infection. For these TCRs, the target antigens are not known. From the reads, TCRdb called clonotypes with MiXCR, one entry per CDR3 protein. In the table there are 370,000 or so distinct CDR3 sequences, approximately 30% of which are singletons. The starting material was cultured PBMCs, obtained from culture after CMV antigen stimulation. These TCRs come from a human donor in good health (CMV status not recorded). Some clones in this sample may be carry-over from other donors' samples.

This clonotype was counted ten times or more. V usage is TRBV28 and J usage is TRBJ2-5; 7 nucleotides line up with TRBD2. This CDR3 has 15 amino acids. Germline CDR1 reads MDHEN; CDR2 reads SYDVKM. The J segment lost 5 bases and the V segment lost 4 bases, leaving 10 bases of the junction unmatched. The CDR3 nucleotides are TGTGCCAGCAGTTCCCAGCGGGAAGGTGGGGAGACCCAGTACTTC. It specifies CASSSQREGGETQYF.

This clonotype was detected only a few times. The rearrangement uses TRBV7-2 and TRBJ1-3; D is unresolved. Germline V lookup: CDR1 SGHTA, CDR2 FQGNSA. CDR3 length: 13 amino acids. Deletions cut 5 bases from V and 5 bases from J, with 10 bases between. The CDR3, as DNA: TGTGCCAGCAGCCCCCCCTACCGAAACACCATATATTTT. This encodes CASSPPYRNTIYF.

This clonotype was seen a few times. The chain couples TRBV12-3 or TRBV12-4 to TRBJ2-5, with D hard to call. Trimming took 3 bases from V and 8 from J, leaving 10 bases between them. The CDR3 has 12 amino acids. The chain's CDR3 is CASSFASSTQYF. DNA of the CDR3: TGTGCCAGCAGTTTCGCTAGTTCTACCCAGTACTTC.

The V and J genes are TRBV7-2 and TRBJ2-7; 10 bases agree with TRBD1. The trim removed 10 bases at V and 7 bases at J, leaving 13 bases unmatched. The CDR3 covers 14 residues. Germline CDR1 reads SGHTA; CDR2 reads FQGNSA. As DNA, the CDR3 is TGTGCCACCACATCCAGACAGGGGGCTGGGGAGCAGTACTTC. Its protein product is CATTSRQGAGEQYF.

This chain connects TRBV6-2 or TRBV6-3 to TRBJ2-7, with D unclear. CDR3 size: 12 residues. Trimming stripped 3 bases from V and 3 bases from J, with 6 bases between. CDR1 and CDR2 (germline): MNHEY, SVGEGT. The CDR3 loop reads CASSYYGYEQYF. CDR3 in DNA: TGTGCCAGCAGTTATTACGGCTACGAGCAGTACTTC.

The chain uses TRBV4-1 and TRBJ1-1, with 7 bases lining up with TRBD1. The CDR3 has 16 amino acids. CDR1 is MGHRA, CDR2 YSYEKL, per germline. Germline trimming cut 8 bases from V and 0 bases from J; bases unmatched to any gene: 12. CDR3 sequence (DNA): TGCGCCAGCTCGCCAGGAGGGGGCAGCATGAACACTGAAGCTTTCTTT. Its protein is CASSPGGGSMNTEAFF.

The V and J genes are TRBV4-3 and TRBJ1-2, with TRBD1 as a possible D gene (6 bases). The V end was cut by 4 bases, the J end by 7 bases, with 19 bases between. This CDR3 has 15 amino acids. CDR1 and CDR2 from the germline V gene are LGHNA and YSLEER. The CDR3 reads CASSPEGGFGGGYTF. The CDR3, as DNA: TGCGCCAGCAGCCCCGAGGGGGGATTTGGAGGTGGCTACACCTTC.

The chain uses TRBV6-5 and TRBJ1-3; D not certain. This CDR3 comprises 13 residues. Germline CDR1 is MNHEY and CDR2 is SVGAGI. Trimming took off 2 bases at V and 0 bases at J, with 2 bases between the two ends. The CDR3 here is CASSYGSGNTIYF. CDR3 coding DNA: TGTGCCAGCAGTTACGGCTCTGGAAACACCATATATTTT.

This clonotype was picked up one time. The chain combines TRBV30 with TRBJ2-1; weak D call: TRBD1 (6 bases). The CDR3 runs to 18 residues. From germline, CDR1 is GTSNPN and CDR2 SVGIG (reference sequence). Trimming left V 0 bases short and J 0 bases short, with 18 bases between. The CDR3 spells CAWSVNLGSRGSYNEQFF. CDR3 in DNA: TGTGCCTGGAGTGTTAATCTAGGCTCCAGGGGCTCCTACAATGAGCAGTTCTTC.

This clonotype was counted only a few times. This chain uses TRBV20-1 with TRBJ1-4; no clear D gene. The V end was cut by 1 base, the J end by 7 bases, with 10 bases between. Per germline, CDR1 DFQATT and CDR2 SNEGSKA (reference sequence). This CDR3 is 13 amino acids long. The CDR3 region is CSARGPRAEKLFF. The CDR3 region has the DNA TGCAGTGCTAGAGGTCCACGGGCTGAAAAACTGTTTTTT.

This rearrangement joins TRBV29-1 to TRBJ2-7, with D uncertain. CDR1 and CDR2 (germline): SQVTM, ANQGSEA. With 4 bases removed from V and 2 bases from J, the gap between germline ends came to 12 bases. The CDR3 has 13 residues. The CDR3 loop reads CSVASDGPYEQYV. The CDR3 bases are TGCAGCGTTGCGAGCGACGGTCCCTACGAGCAGTACGTC.

This clonotype was recorded a few times. The V and J genes are TRBV6-1 and TRBJ2-7; 8 nucleotides align to TRBD1. CDR3 size: 17 residues. With 1 base clipped from V and 4 bases from J, the junction kept 12 bases outside the gene matches. CDR1 is MNHNS, CDR2 SASEGT, per germline. CDR3 amino acids: CASSEGTTGTGRYEQYF. The CDR3, as DNA: TGTGCCAGCAGTGAAGGGACCACCGGGACAGGCCGATACGAGCAGTACTTC.

This chain joins TRBV28 and TRBJ2-1, with unresolved D. From germline, CDR1 is MDHEN and CDR2 SYDVKM. The CDR3 is made up of 12 amino acids. Between the trimmed V and J ends, which lost 0 bases and 10 bases, there was a span of 7 bases. In DNA form, the CDR3 reads TGTGCCAGCAGTTTATGGGTGCGGGAGCAGTTCTTC. It encodes CASSLWVREQFF.

There are many counts of this clonotype. The chain links TRBV7-2 to TRBJ2-1; 9 nucleotides agree with TRBD2. With 2 bases clipped from V and 3 bases from J, the junction kept 8 bases outside the gene matches. The CDR3 spans 17 residues. CDR1 is SGHTA and CDR2 is FQGNSA in the germline V gene. The CDR3 bases are TGTGCCAGCAGCTTATCTAGCGGGGTCCACCACTACAATGAGCAGTTCTTC. Translated: CASSLSSGVHHYNEQFF.

V and J are TRBV27 and TRBJ1-5; 8 nucleotides agree with TRBD1. The CDR3 consists of 14 residues. V dropped 9 bases and J dropped 5; count of bases not matched to a gene: 9. CDR1 is MNHEY, CDR2 SMNVEV, per germline (reference sequence). CDR3: CASRDRGVDQPQHF. The CDR3, as DNA: TGTGCCAGTAGAGACAGGGGCGTTGATCAGCCCCAGCATTTT.

This clonotype was seen a few times. The chain combines TRBV4-1 with TRBJ2-1; D unresolved. This CDR3 contains 14 residues. Germline CDR1 MGHRA, CDR2 YSYEKL. V was shortened by 4 bases and J by 7 bases, with 14 bases between the two germline ends. This CDR3 reads CASSRPVVGNEQFF. Written as DNA, the CDR3 is TGCGCCAGCAGCCGCCCGGTGGTGGGTAATGAGCAGTTCTTC.

This clonotype was picked up a small number of times. The chain links TRBV5-4 to TRBJ2-3; 10 bases match TRBD2. CDR1 and CDR2 (germline): SGHNT, YYREEE (reference sequence). V lost 1 base, J lost 5 bases, and 4 bases stayed unmatched. The CDR3 covers 15 residues. The CDR3, as DNA: TGTGCCAGCAGCTTGTCTAGCGGGAGAGTAGATACGCAGTATTTT. Amino acid sequence: CASSLSSGRVDTQYF.

This clonotype was seen a few times. The chain uses TRBV7-2 and TRBJ2-5; 11 bases are a match to TRBD2. V trimming: 7 bases; J trimming: 1 base; junction bases outside the gene matches: 8. The length of the CDR3 is 16 residues. CDR1 and CDR2 (germline): SGHTA, FQGNSA. The CDR3, as DNA: TGTGCCAGCAAATTCCTTGGGACTAGCGGCCAAGAGACCCAGTACTTC. Translating gives CASKFLGTSGQETQYF.

The V gene is TRBV15, the J gene TRBJ2-5; no clear D. The V gene's germline CDR1 is LNHNV and CDR2 YYDKDF (reference sequence). This CDR3 comprises 14 residues. Deletions cut 5 bases from V and 7 bases from J, with 17 bases between. CDR3 region: CATSPKEVFATQYF. CDR3 nucleotides: TGTGCCACCAGCCCAAAGGAAGTATTTGCGACCCAGTACTTC.

The rearrangement joins TRBV6-2 or TRBV6-3 to TRBJ2-7; D is uncertain. This CDR3 has 12 amino acids. CDR1 is MNHEY, CDR2 SVGEGT, per germline. V was clipped by 6 bases and J by 4 bases, with 10 bases between them. The CDR3 reads CASREKGYEQYV. The DNA for the CDR3 is TGTGCCAGCAGAGAAAAAGGTTACGAGCAGTACGTC.

J is TRBJ1-6 and V is TRBV6-1; D may be TRBD1 (5 bases). Trimming removed 7 bases from V and 5 bases from J, with 12 bases in between. The CDR3 has 14 amino acids. Germline loops: CDR1 MNHNS, CDR2 SASEGT. The CDR3, as DNA: TGTGCCAGCATCAAGGAGGGGAATAATTCACCCCTCCACTTT. This sequence encodes CASIKEGNNSPLHF.